One and the same sample provided the 25 T cell receptor beta chains below, sequenced in a study of shared clonotypes between healthy human individuals. Positive CCR7 selection of CD45RO-negative cells yielded the naive CD8 cells, and terminally differentiated effector memory CD45RA+ cells were excluded. Sequenced by immunoSEQ multiplex PCR; TCRdb stores in-frame clones only, minus some. The data contain more than 2 million clones, about 94% of them singletons. Specimen: naive CD8+ T cells from PBMCs. The receptors come from a man aged 18 to 30 in good health. Some clones in this sample may be carry-over from other donors' samples.

This clone was detected only once. This sequence joins TRBV4-2 and TRBJ1-1, with unresolved D. The CDR3 length is 18 residues. The V and J ends lost 1 base and 1 base respectively, with 19 bases between them. Germline CDR1 is LGHNA and CDR2 is YNFKEQ. The CDR3 coding sequence is TGTGCCAGCAGCCAAGGTGGGCGGCGTGATGGTGAGAACACTGAAGCTTTCTTT. This sequence encodes CASSQGGRRDGENTEAFF.

The chain couples TRBV7-2 to TRBJ2-6; possibly TRBD1 for D (6 bases). CDR1 SGHTA and CDR2 FQGNSA come from the germline V gene. Trimming pared 7 bases from V and 0 bases from J, leaving 16 bases between. CDR3 length equals 17 residues. CDR3 sequence reads: CASIQVGAFSGANVLTF. In DNA form, the CDR3 reads TGTGCCAGCATTCAGGTGGGGGCCTTCTCTGGGGCCAACGTCCTGACTTTC.

The rearrangement joins TRBV6-6 to TRBJ1-5; unclear D gene. Trimming pared 2 bases from V and 2 bases from J, leaving 7 bases between. Germline V gene sequence: CDR1 MNHNY, CDR2 SVGAGI (reference sequence). This CDR3 spans 14 amino acids. Written as DNA, the CDR3 is TGTGCCAGCAGTTACAACGGGGGCAATCAGCCCCAGCATTTT. Translation: CASSYNGGNQPQHF.

As DNA, the CDR3 is TGTGCCATCACCCCGGGACAGCCCACTGAAGCTTTCTTT. It yields the protein CAITPGQPTEAFF. The chain couples TRBV10-3 to TRBJ1-1, with TRBD1 matching over 7 bases. CDR3 length: 13 amino acids. CDR1 and CDR2 from the germline V gene are ENHRY and SYGVKD. V lost 7 bases to trimming and J lost 4 bases; unmatched junction nucleotides: 6.

This clone was counted once. The chain links TRBV28 to TRBJ1-5; 7 nucleotides line up with TRBD1. The CDR3 sequence is 16 residues long. J lost 1 base, V lost 2 bases, and 5 bases had no gene match. Looked up from germline, CDR1 is MDHEN and CDR2 is SYDVKM. CDR3 protein: CASSLVRGFSNQPQHF. The CDR3 DNA reads TGTGCCAGCAGTTTAGTCAGGGGGTTCAGCAATCAGCCCCAGCATTTT.

J is TRBJ2-1 and V is TRBV5-4; 9 bases are shared with TRBD2. The CDR3 runs 16 residues. The ends lost 6 bases at V and 4 bases at J; junction bases unmatched: 11. Germline V lookup: CDR1 SGHNT, CDR2 YYREEE (reference sequence). CDR3 coding DNA: TGTGCCAGCAAACTCAACCTAGCGGGACTGTACAATGAGCAGTTCTTC. It encodes CASKLNLAGLYNEQFF.

The V gene is TRBV27, the J gene TRBJ1-2, with TRBD1 identical over 9 bases. V was pared by 8 bases and J by 8 bases, with 12 bases of the junction left unmatched. CDR3 size: 14 residues. Germline lookup yields CDR1 MNHEY and CDR2 SMNVEV (reference sequence). CDR3 sequence: CASGPRRTGEGYTF. DNA of the CDR3: TGTGCCAGCGGGCCCAGACGGACAGGGGAGGGCTACACCTTC.

The gene calls are TRBV7-3 and TRBJ1-3; no definite D call. Germline V gene sequence: CDR1 SGHTA, CDR2 FQGTGA. Trimming took off 5 bases at V and 0 bases at J, with 11 bases between the two ends. The CDR3 has 15 residues. The CDR3 bases are TGTGCCAGCAGCCGGCTCCGGGGCTCTGGAAACACCATATATTTT. It specifies CASSRLRGSGNTIYF.

The chain joins TRBV2 to TRBJ2-5; D not certain. Germline V gene lookup returns CDR1 SNHLY and CDR2 FYNNEI. The ends were cut back, 7 bases at V and 2 bases at J, with 8 bases in the middle. CDR3 length equals 12 residues. This CDR3 is CASMAVQETQYF. In DNA form, the CDR3 reads TGTGCCAGCATGGCGGTTCAAGAGACCCAGTACTTC. The whole variable domain, filled in from reference TRBV2 and TRBJ2-5, reads EPEVTQTPSHQVTQMGQEVILRCVPISNHLYFYWYRQILGQKVEFLVSFYNNEISEKSEIFDDQFSVERPDGSNFTLKIRSTKLEDSAMYFCASMAVQETQYFGPGTRLLVL.

The chain recombines TRBV5-4 with TRBJ2-2; possible D gene TRBD2, 5 bases. The germline V gene encodes CDR1 SGHNT and CDR2 YYREEE (reference sequence). This CDR3 has 15 residues. The V end lost 1 base, the J end lost 0 bases, and 7 bases lay between the germline ends. The CDR3 here is CASSLPSPNTGELFF. In DNA, the CDR3 is TGTGCCAGCAGCTTGCCTAGCCCGAACACCGGGGAGCTGTTTTTT.

The chain couples TRBV14 to TRBJ2-1; D is tentatively TRBD1 or TRBD2 (5 bases each). V was cut by 4 bases and J by 7 bases, with 17 bases left in between. Germline CDR1 SGHDN, CDR2 FVKESK. This CDR3 comprises 15 residues. This CDR3 is CASSPRRVGRNEQFF. The CDR3 DNA follows: TGTGCCAGCAGCCCCCGAAGGGTGGGACGTAATGAGCAGTTCTTC.

Note on this clone: The sample carries other DNA sequences with the same CDR3. The chain links TRBV9 to TRBJ1-5; D perhaps matches TRBD1 (5 bases). Trimming shortened V by 2 bases and J by 4 bases, and 13 bases separated the two germline ends. Germline values: CDR1 SGDLS, CDR2 YYNGEE. The CDR3 runs 15 residues. The CDR3 DNA sequence: TGTGCCAGCAGCGTTGGGACTGCTGCTAATCAGCCCCAGCATTTT. Its translation is CASSVGTAANQPQHF.

This rearrangement joins TRBV5-1 to TRBJ1-2; a weak D match, TRBD1 (5 bases). CDR1 is SGHRS, CDR2 YFSETQ, per germline. V was clipped by 4 bases and J by 4 bases, with 20 bases between them. The CDR3 is 16 amino acids. CDR3 DNA sequence: TGCGCCAGCAGCCTGGACACAGTGGCGGCACCCTATGGCTACACCTTC. It translates to CASSLDTVAAPYGYTF.

This rearrangement joins TRBV9 to TRBJ2-2, with D tentatively TRBD2 (5 bases). Trimming took 3 bases from V and 1 from J, leaving 16 bases between them. This CDR3 has 17 residues. CDR1 and CDR2 from the germline V gene are SGDLS and YYNGEE. CDR3 in DNA: TGTGCCAGCAGCGACAGCCTGGGTGGGAGGAACACCGGGGAGCTGTTTTTT. Amino acid sequence: CASSDSLGGRNTGELFF.

The J gene is TRBJ2-7, the V gene TRBV6-6; D may be TRBD1 (5 bases). The CDR3 contains 14 residues. V dropped 2 bases and J dropped 5 bases, with 13 bases sitting between them. From germline, CDR1 is MNHNY and CDR2 SVGAGI (reference sequence). Here the CDR3 reads CASSYRGILNEQYF. In DNA form, the CDR3 reads TGTGCCAGCAGTTACAGGGGCATTCTGAACGAGCAGTACTTC.

The chain is built from TRBV9 and TRBJ1-2; 9 bases line up with TRBD1. CDR3 length: 13 amino acids. J was trimmed by 8 bases and V by 2 bases; bases with no gene match: 4. The germline CDR1 and CDR2 sequences are SGDLS and YYNGEE. The CDR3 sequence: CASSVTGGVGYTF. The CDR3 DNA is TGTGCCAGCAGCGTTACAGGGGGCGTAGGCTACACCTTC.

The rearrangement uses TRBV6-6 and TRBJ1-4; D is undetermined. CDR1 and CDR2 from the germline V gene are MNHNY and SVGAGI (reference sequence). V was cut by 7 bases and J by 3 bases, with 6 bases left in between. The CDR3 runs 12 residues. The CDR3 nucleotides are TGTGCCAGCACTGAGGCTAATGAAAAACTGTTTTTT. Translation: CASTEANEKLFF.

This chain links TRBV19 with TRBJ2-2; D is undetermined. The V and J ends lost 2 bases and 1 base respectively, with 14 bases between them. This CDR3 region has 17 residues. Germline V CDR1 and CDR2: LNHDA, SQIVND (reference sequence). CDR3: CASSIPPRVGNTGELFF. The CDR3 DNA is TGTGCCAGTAGTATACCCCCGCGCGTTGGGAACACCGGGGAGCTGTTTTTT.

The chain couples TRBV13 to TRBJ1-4; 8 bases agree with TRBD1. From germline, CDR1 is PRHDT and CDR2 FYEKMQ (reference sequence). The CDR3 consists of 14 residues. Trimming removed 1 base from V and 8 bases from J; junction bases left unmatched: 3. The CDR3 DNA sequence: TGTGCCAGCAGCTTAGTGGCAGGGGGCGAAAAACTGTTTTTT. It specifies CASSLVAGGEKLFF. Combining the CDR3 with reference TRBV13 and TRBJ1-4 gives the whole variable domain AAGVIQSPRHLIKEKRETATLKCYPIPRHDTVYWYQQGPGQDPQFLISFYEKMQSDKGSIPDRFSAQQFSDYHSELNMSSLELGDSALYFCASSLVAGGEKLFFGSGTQLSVL.

This clone was seen once. The chain joins TRBV28 to TRBJ1-2, with a tentative D call TRBD1 (6 bases). The CDR3 runs 15 residues. From germline, CDR1 is MDHEN and CDR2 SYDVKM. V was clipped by 7 bases and J by 3 bases, with 18 bases between them. For the CDR3, the DNA is TGTGCCAGCAATACTAACAGGGAATTCGACTATGGCTACACCTTC. Its translation is CASNTNREFDYGYTF.

The chain carries TRBV28 and TRBJ2-1; D might be TRBD1 or TRBD2, each matching 5 bases. Germline CDR1 and CDR2: MDHEN and SYDVKM. The CDR3 is 16 amino acids. V lost 5 bases, J lost 5 bases, and 19 bases lay in between. CDR3 DNA sequence: TGTGCCAGCAGTCGATCGGGACGCCGACTTAACAATGAGCAGTTCTTC. Translating gives CASSRSGRRLNNEQFF.

The chain carries TRBV7-9 and TRBJ2-1; 14 bases agree with TRBD2. The CDR3 has 15 residues. Germline values: CDR1 SEHNR, CDR2 FQNEAQ (reference sequence). The J segment lost 15 bases and the V segment lost 7 bases, leaving 14 bases of the junction unmatched. The CDR3 DNA reads TGTGCCAGCACCGGACCGGGACTAGCGGGAGAGGGACGGTTCTTC. It encodes CASTGPGLAGEGRFF.

The chain's CDR3 is CASSLRSSYNEQFF. DNA for the CDR3: TGTGCCAGCAGCCTAAGGAGCTCCTACAATGAGCAGTTCTTC. V and J are TRBV11-1 and TRBJ2-1; D is uncertain. V was trimmed by 5 bases and J by 0 bases, leaving 8 bases between them. The CDR3 runs to 14 residues. CDR1 is SGHAT and CDR2 is FQDESV in the germline V gene (reference sequence). Using reference TRBV11-1 and TRBJ2-1 for the parts outside the CDR3, the full variable domain is EAEVAQSPRYKITEKSQAVAFWCDPISGHATLYWYRQILGQGPELLVQFQDESVVDDSQLPKDRFSAERLKGVDSTLKIQPAELGDSAMYLCASSLRSSYNEQFFGPGTRLTVL.

This chain links TRBV27 with TRBJ2-4; 9 bases fit TRBD2. V dropped 6 bases and J dropped 8; count of bases not matched to a gene: 11. The CDR3 is made up of 15 amino acids. Germline values: CDR1 MNHEY, CDR2 SMNVEV (reference sequence). The CDR3 DNA is TGTGCCAGCAGGGCCCTTCGCGGGGGGGTGGACATTCAGTACTTC. This gives the protein CASRALRGGVDIQYF.

About this clone: Other DNA sequences from this sample encode an identical CDR3 as well. The V gene is TRBV4-1, the J gene TRBJ2-2; weak D call: TRBD1 (6 bases). Trimming took off 1 base at V and 1 base at J, with 7 bases between the two ends. Germline V gene sequence: CDR1 MGHRA, CDR2 YSYEKL. The CDR3 sequence is 15 residues long. The CDR3 spells CASSQVQGNTGELFF. DNA of the CDR3: TGCGCCAGCAGCCAAGTACAGGGGAACACCGGGGAGCTGTTTTTT.